This T cell receptor beta chain is from a study of T cell responses to AZD1222 COVID-19 vaccine. Study conclusions and caveats: All repertoire sampling was performed exclusively after the peak T cell response. The study found vaccine-associated CD4 TCRs spanning spike, dominant at 160-218 and 743-854.

The CDR3 consists of 19 residues. Trimming removed 3 bases from V and 0 bases from J; junction bases left unmatched: 8. Per the germline V gene, CDR1 is MGHRA and CDR2 is YSYEKL. As regards this clone: Its antigen is still unknown.

Produced via immunoSEQ multiplex PCR; TCRdb's table is partial and in-frame only. The top ten hold 9.5% of the sample, which has around 130,000 clones, 89% seen once. This clonotype was sampled from an adult who received the AZD1222 COVID-19 vaccine. The sequencing here drew on peripheral blood, taken 28 days after the second AZD1222 dose. This rearrangement joins TRBV4-1 to TRBJ2-6; 10 positions match TRBD1. The CDR3 is CASSHRQGAGISGANVLTF. DNA of the CDR3: TGCGCCAGCAGCCATCGACAGGGGGCAGGGATCTCTGGGGCCAACGTCCTGACTTTC.